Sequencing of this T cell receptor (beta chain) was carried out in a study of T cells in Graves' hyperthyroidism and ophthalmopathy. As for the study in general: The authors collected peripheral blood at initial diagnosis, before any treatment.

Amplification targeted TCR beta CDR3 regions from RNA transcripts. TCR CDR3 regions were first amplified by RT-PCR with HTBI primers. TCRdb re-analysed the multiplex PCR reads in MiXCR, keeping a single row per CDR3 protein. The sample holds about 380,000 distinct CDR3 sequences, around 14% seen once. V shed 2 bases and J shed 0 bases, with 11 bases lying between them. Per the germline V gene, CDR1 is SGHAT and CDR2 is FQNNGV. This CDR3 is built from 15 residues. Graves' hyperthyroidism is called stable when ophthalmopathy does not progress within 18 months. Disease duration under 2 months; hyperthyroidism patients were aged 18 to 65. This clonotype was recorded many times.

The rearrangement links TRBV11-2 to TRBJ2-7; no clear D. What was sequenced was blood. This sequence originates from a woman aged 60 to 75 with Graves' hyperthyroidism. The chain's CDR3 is CASSLQRSSSYEQYF. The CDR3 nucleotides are TGTGCCAGCAGCTTACAGAGATCGAGCTCCTACGAGCAGTACTTC. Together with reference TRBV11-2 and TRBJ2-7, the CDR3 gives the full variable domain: EAGVAQSPRYKIIEKRQSVAFWCNPISGHATLYWYQQILGQGPKLLIQFQNNGVVDDSQLPKDRFSAERLKGVDSTLKIQPAKLEDSAVYLCASSLQRSSSYEQYFGPGTRLTVT.